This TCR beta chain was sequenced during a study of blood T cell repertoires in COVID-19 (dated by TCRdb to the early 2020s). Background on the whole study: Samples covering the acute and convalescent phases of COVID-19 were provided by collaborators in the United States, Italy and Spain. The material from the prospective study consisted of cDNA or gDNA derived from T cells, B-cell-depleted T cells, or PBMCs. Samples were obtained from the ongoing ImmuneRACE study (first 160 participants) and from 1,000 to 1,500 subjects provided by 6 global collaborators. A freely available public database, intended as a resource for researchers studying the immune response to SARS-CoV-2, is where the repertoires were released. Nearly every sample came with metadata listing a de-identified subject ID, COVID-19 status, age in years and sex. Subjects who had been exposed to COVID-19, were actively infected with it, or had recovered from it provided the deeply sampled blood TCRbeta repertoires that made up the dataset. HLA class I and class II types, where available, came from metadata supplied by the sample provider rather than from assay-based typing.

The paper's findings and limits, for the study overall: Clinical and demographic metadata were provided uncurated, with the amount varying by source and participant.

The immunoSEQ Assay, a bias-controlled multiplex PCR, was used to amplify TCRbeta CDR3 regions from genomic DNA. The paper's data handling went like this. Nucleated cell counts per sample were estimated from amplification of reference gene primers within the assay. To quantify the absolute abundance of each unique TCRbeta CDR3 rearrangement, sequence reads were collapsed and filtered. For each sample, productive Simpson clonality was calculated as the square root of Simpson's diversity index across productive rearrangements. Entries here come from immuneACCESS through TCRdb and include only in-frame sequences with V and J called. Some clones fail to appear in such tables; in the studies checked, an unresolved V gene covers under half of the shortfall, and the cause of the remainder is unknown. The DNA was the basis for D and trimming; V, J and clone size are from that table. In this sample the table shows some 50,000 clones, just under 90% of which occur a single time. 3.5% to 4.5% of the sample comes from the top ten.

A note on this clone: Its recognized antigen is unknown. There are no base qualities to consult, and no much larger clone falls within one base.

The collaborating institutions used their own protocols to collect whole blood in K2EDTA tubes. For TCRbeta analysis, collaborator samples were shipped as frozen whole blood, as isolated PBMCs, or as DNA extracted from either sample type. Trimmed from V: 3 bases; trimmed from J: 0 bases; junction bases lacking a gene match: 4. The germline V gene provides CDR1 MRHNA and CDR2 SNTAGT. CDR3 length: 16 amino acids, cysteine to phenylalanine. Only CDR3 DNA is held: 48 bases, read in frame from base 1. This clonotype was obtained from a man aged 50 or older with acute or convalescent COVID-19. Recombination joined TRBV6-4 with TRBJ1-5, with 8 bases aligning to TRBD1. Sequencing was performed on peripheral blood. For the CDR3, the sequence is CASSETGGYSNQPQHF. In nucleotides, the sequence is TGTGCCAGCAGTGAAACAGGGGGTTATAGCAATCAGCCCCAGCATTTT.